This T cell receptor beta chain was retrieved from a study of T cell repertoires in ileal Crohn's disease. Study-wide context: The M6 sample came from neoterminal ileum during colonoscopy after surgery.

Comment on this clone: Its antigen is undetermined.

Only in-frame clones appear in the TCRdb table, and some are missing; sequencing was by immunoSEQ multiplex PCR. In the table there are about 59,000 clones, roughly 89% of which are singletons. The germline gives CDR1 SGHRS, CDR2 YFSETQ. Trimming cost V 0 bases and J 3 bases; bases outside gene matches: 8. There are 17 residues in the CDR3. Findings and limits, study-wide: Every patient over 26.8% clonality showed endoscopic recurrence. Compared with non-smokers, active smokers at surgery showed more clonal expansions. Sorted CD8 T cells held more high-frequency clones than CD4.

The time point was: neoterminal ileum biopsy at postoperative endoscopy, about 6 months after surgery. The chain combines TRBV5-1 with TRBJ2-2, with TRBD1 matching over 7 bases. This receptor was taken from an adult with Crohn's disease. The sample taken for sequencing was ileal tissue. In nucleotides, the CDR3 is TGCGCCAGCAGCTTGGGGAAGGGACAGCTTTACACCGGGGAGCTGTTTTTT. Its protein product is CASSLGKGQLYTGELFF.